This T cell receptor beta chain was identified in a study of cytomegalovirus exposure and HLA in healthy donors. Looking at the study overall: Falling in the Caucasian-associated ancestry cluster were 80% to 85% of approximately 410 genotyped donors. Study-level results: For most TCR sequences rarity was the rule, although some public TCRs occurred in many donors.

This clone was found once. Its antigen is unknown. A junction end diverges from the germline sequence, so it may reflect a read error. This CDR3 is built from 13 residues. Germline V gene lookup returns CDR1 SSHAT and CDR2 FNYEAQ (reference sequence). 60 Vbeta and 13 Jbeta primers were used in PCR. The method was immunoSEQ multiplex PCR; TCRdb's version includes in-frame clones alone and lacks a portion of them. This sample yields about 61,000 clones, of which approximately 88% are seen a single time; 1.5% belongs to the top ten. The sample was PBMCs. V usage is TRBV7-7 and J usage is TRBJ2-5; possibly TRBD2 for D (6 bases). This sequence originates from a man aged 25 to 40 in good health and CMV-seropositive. The CDR3 protein is CASSEVSGPTQYF. Here the CDR3 DNA reads TGTGCTAGCAGCGAAGTCAGCGGGCCGACCCAGTACTTC.